This is a list of T cell receptor beta chains from one sample in a study of blood T cell repertoires in COVID-19. TCRdb keeps only in-frame clones here, not all; method: immunoSEQ multiplex PCR. The sample has 300,000 to 400,000 clones; approximately 86% are singletons. Material: peripheral blood. These receptors were obtained from a human donor in a cohort sampled during active COVID-19. Both conserved end residues are part of each CDR3. Each record gives: J gene, CDR3 length, V gene, clone size, CDR3 protein. Not all rows give a size; the values are once, few, many and, for expanded clones, a class.

TRBJ1-3	17	TRBV24-1	-	CATSDLLRRVPGNTIYF
TRBJ2-3	16	TRBV4-2	-	CASSQDWPSGTDTQYF
TRBJ1-2	16	TRBV6-1	-	CASSEALQEGASGYTF
TRBJ1-2	13	TRBV30	-	CAWSVREGDGYTF
TRBJ2-7	15	TRBV7-8	once	CASSSRTGPSYEQYF
TRBJ2-7	14	TRBV27	-	CASSLSGTGREQYF
TRBJ1-1	18	TRBV7-9	-	CASSLTRTGGLGWTEAFF
TRBJ1-6	16	TRBV3-1/TRBV3-2	-	CASSQVGTGFNSPLHF
TRBJ1-3	14	TRBV5-4	-	CASSSGPWGNTIYF
TRBJ2-1	16	TRBV4-1	-	CASSPSEGLVINEQFF
TRBJ2-2	15	TRBV11-3	-	CASSATGGFPGELFF
TRBJ2-2	18	TRBV4-1	few	CASSQDSTPEQGTGELFF
TRBJ2-5	13	TRBV11-3	-	CASSYLVGETQYF
TRBJ1-1	15	TRBV5-1	-	CASSLAIQGKTEAFF
TRBJ2-1	17	TRBV5-1	-	CASSSRWTGGAGNEQFF
TRBJ2-1	14	TRBV5-1	-	CASSLESSYNEQFF
TRBJ2-5	17	TRBV9	-	CASSVPRHGTHLRPQYF
TRBJ2-3	16	TRBV6-6	once	CASRLALAGGPDTQYF
TRBJ1-2	14	TRBV19	-	CASSRDRTDYGYTF
TRBJ1-1	15	TRBV10-3	-	CAISENQGVISEAFF
TRBJ1-1	16	TRBV18	-	CASSQTGGSWKAEAFF
TRBJ1-1	14	TRBV30	-	CAWRTSGTGGLAFF
TRBJ2-1	18	TRBV19	once	CASSREGRGFISGNEQFF
TRBJ1-5	14	TRBV3-1/TRBV3-2	-	CASSPGQDNQPQHF
TRBJ1-1	12	TRBV27	-	CASSAPGTEAFF
TRBJ1-1	14	TRBV29-1	-	CSVAGGMGNTEAFF
TRBJ2-2	15	TRBV10-3	-	CATRSSGTDTGELFF
TRBJ1-6	18	TRBV27	-	CASSPRIWGGQGNSPLHF
TRBJ2-7	13	TRBV2	-	CASLRDFSYEQYF
TRBJ1-2	11	TRBV6-2/TRBV6-3	-	CASSDRTGYTF
TRBJ2-1	14	TRBV7-3	-	CASSSGVQREIQFF
TRBJ2-5	13	TRBV7-8	-	CASSGGGQETQYF
TRBJ2-1	12	TRBV15	-	CATSSAPNEQFF
TRBJ1-3	17	TRBV5-6	-	CASSPTGRFSTGNTIYF
TRBJ2-1	14	TRBV9	-	CASSLGAGGDEQFF
TRBJ2-3	15	TRBV9	-	CASSVAWAPTDTQYF
TRBJ1-2	14	TRBV7-9	few	CASSSWTGNDGYTF
TRBJ2-7	10	TRBV6-4	-	CAREAYEQYF
TRBJ1-1	14	TRBV28	once	CASIKTGGFSEAFF
TRBJ2-1	16	TRBV4-2	-	CASSQESGGPYNEQFF
TRBJ2-2	17	TRBV11-2	-	CASSPLVAGAGTGELFF
TRBJ2-1	15	TRBV18	-	CASSPGLAGGNEQFF
TRBJ1-1	16	TRBV5-1	-	CASSSNTGAMNTEAFF
TRBJ1-4	14	TRBV3-1/TRBV3-2	-	CASSQQVANEKLFF
TRBJ2-3	16	TRBV6-6	-	CASSPSLAGGADTQYF
TRBJ1-5	17	TRBV5-1	-	CASSPRNEGRSNQPQHF
TRBJ1-2	16	TRBV4-2	few	CASSQPGGEQIYGYTF
TRBJ1-1	14	TRBV7-2	-	CASSLWGQNTEAFF
TRBJ2-1	13	TRBV21-1	-	CASTGDRYNEQFF
TRBJ1-6	16	TRBV5-7	few	CASRQGSKLGNSPLHF
TRBJ2-3	15	TRBV7-2	-	CASSLTGISTDTQYF
TRBJ2-4	16	TRBV4-1	-	CASSQDFAQGGNIQYF